A single sample gave rise to the 28 T cell receptor beta chains below, sequenced in a study of Graves' ophthalmopathy and Graves' hyperthyroidism. Amplification of the TCR beta CDR3 regions used RNA transcripts (as template). HTBI primers primed a first-round RT-PCR, and a second-round multiplex PCR followed. TCRdb re-analysed the multiplex PCR reads in MiXCR, keeping a single row per CDR3 protein. The profile shows about 740,000 distinct CDR3 sequences, 40% of them singletons. Sequencing used peripheral blood. The receptors were gathered from an adult man with Graves' ophthalmopathy.

Concerning this clonotype: Relative to the germline gene, one junction end is altered; a read error may explain this. The J gene is TRBJ2-2, the V gene TRBV7-2, with D possibly matching TRBD2 (5 bases). This CDR3 comprises 15 residues. Germline lookup yields CDR1 SGHTA and CDR2 FQGNSA. The DNA for the CDR3 is TGTGCCAGCAGCCCTGGACGGCAGAACACCGGGGAGCTGCTTTTT. Protein sequence: CASSPGRQNTGELLF.

This clonotype was picked up a small number of times. The J gene is TRBJ2-7, the V gene TRBV4-1; 10 nucleotides agree with TRBD1. The CDR3 extends over 15 amino acids. In germline, CDR1 is MGHRA, CDR2 YSYEKL. V lost 1 base, J lost 7 bases, and 7 bases stayed unmatched. The CDR3 DNA reads TGCGCCAGCAGCCAAGCCCCGGGACAGGGGAGGGAGCAGTACTTC. It yields the protein CASSQAPGQGREQYF.

The chain joins TRBV7-9 to TRBJ2-6; D call uncertain. Germline V CDR1 and CDR2: SEHNR, FQNEAQ (reference sequence). This CDR3 spans 15 amino acids. V shed 7 bases and J shed 1 base, with 11 bases lying between them. CDR3 nucleotide sequence: TGTGCCAGCACCCGGGCTGGATCTGGGGCCAACGTCCTGACTTTC. Its translation is CASTRAGSGANVLTF. Variable domain in full (rest from reference TRBV7-9 and TRBJ2-6): DTGVSQNPRHKITKRGQNVTFRCDPISEHNRLYWYRQTLGQGPEFLTYFQNEAQLEKSRLLSDRFSAERPKGSFSTLEIQRTEQGDSAMYLCASTRAGSGANVLTFGAGSRLTVL.

In this sample, this clonotype turned up many times. V is TRBV2 and J is TRBJ1-2; 9 bases agree with TRBD1. The CDR3 extends over 13 amino acids. The J segment lost 8 bases and the V segment lost 6 bases, leaving 7 bases of the junction unmatched. Germline CDR1 is SNHLY and CDR2 is FYNNEI. DNA of the CDR3: TGTGCCAGCAGCATACAGGGGGCGGAGGGCTACACCTTC. It specifies CASSIQGAEGYTF.

V is TRBV7-9 and J is TRBJ1-2; D ambiguous. CDR3 length equals 11 residues. The germline gives CDR1 SEHNR, CDR2 FQNEAQ (reference sequence). V was trimmed by 2 bases and J by 11 bases, leaving 9 bases between them. CDR3 sequence (DNA): TGTGCCAGCAGCTTAATAGCCGGGTACACCTTC. Translated, it gives CASSLIAGYTF.

J is TRBJ2-7 and V is TRBV10-3; tentative D call: TRBD1 (6 bases). Looked up from germline, CDR1 is ENHRY and CDR2 is SYGVKD. This CDR3 region has 14 residues. Trimming removed 5 bases at V and 4 bases at J, with 15 bases between. Written as DNA, the CDR3 is TGTGCCATCAGTTACTCGAGACAGGAGTACGAGCAGTACTTC. This translates into CAISYSRQEYEQYF.

The CDR3 region is CSVAGQGASEKLFF. For the CDR3, the DNA is TGCAGCGTTGCCGGACAGGGGGCGAGTGAAAAACTGTTTTTT. The V gene is TRBV29-1, the J gene TRBJ1-4, with 11 bases fitting TRBD1. The CDR3 sequence is 14 residues long. The junction had 5 bases not matched to a gene; V was cut back by 4 bases and J by 7 bases. The germline CDR1 and CDR2 sequences are SQVTM and ANQGSEA. Full variable domain (remainder filled in from reference TRBV29-1 and TRBJ1-4): SAVISQKPSRDICQRGTSLTIQCQVDSQVTMMFWYRQQPGQSLTLIATANQGSEATYESGFVIDKFPISRPNLTFSTLTVSNMSPEDSSIYLCSVAGQGASEKLFFGSGTQLSVL.

This clonotype was observed a few times. The gene calls are TRBV25-1 and TRBJ1-2; D is unresolved. V was pared by 2 bases and J by 7 bases, with 14 bases between. CDR3 length: 14 residues. Per the germline V gene, CDR1 is MGHDK and CDR2 is SYGVNS. CDR3 in amino acids: CASSENWSGSGYTF. CDR3 nucleotide sequence: TGTGCCAGCAGTGAAAATTGGTCGGGGAGTGGCTACACCTTC.

The sample holds a few counts of this clonotype. CDR3 sequence: CASSLTGTGPEQYF. CDR3 bases: TGTGCCAGCAGTCTGACCGGGACAGGGCCCGAGCAGTACTTC. The chain couples TRBV27 to TRBJ2-7, with 9 nucleotides matching TRBD1. Trimming took 5 bases from V and 6 from J; bases not matched to a gene: 8. This CDR3 is built from 14 residues. Germline V gene sequence: CDR1 MNHEY, CDR2 SMNVEV (reference sequence).

As regards this clonotype: The junction shows a germline mismatch at one end, possibly a read error. This sequence joins TRBV25-1 and TRBJ2-2; no definite D call. Looked up from germline, CDR1 is MGHDK and CDR2 is SYGVNS. The CDR3 is made up of 14 amino acids. CDR3 region: CAGSFSTSTGELFF. CDR3 bases: TGTGCCGGCAGTTTCTCAACGAGTACCGGGGAGCTGTTTTTT.

Turning to this clonotype: A read error may be the cause here, since a much bigger clone is one base away. V and J are TRBV29-1 and TRBJ2-7; a possible D gene is TRBD2 (5 bases). Germline V gene lookup returns CDR1 SQVTM and CDR2 ANQGSEA. The CDR3 is made up of 15 amino acids. CDR3 nucleotide sequence: TGCAGCGTTGAAGATAGGAGGACCGACTCCTACGGGCAGTACTTC. This encodes CSVEDRRTDSYGQYF.

In this sample, this clonotype turned up many times. The chain employs TRBV15 and TRBJ1-4, with D possibly being TRBD1 (6 bases). Germline V CDR1 and CDR2: LNHNV, YYDKDF (reference sequence). Trimming took 5 bases from V and 5 from J, leaving 18 bases between them. The CDR3 is 16 amino acids. In nucleotides, the CDR3 is TGTGCCACCAGCGACACGACAGGCTATCGGAATGAAAAACTGTTTTTT. It encodes CATSDTTGYRNEKLFF.

This clonotype appeared many times. V gene TRBV29-1 combines with J gene TRBJ1-1; D perhaps matches TRBD1 (5 bases). V was shortened by 4 bases and J by 3 bases, with 9 bases between the two germline ends. The germline CDR1 and CDR2 sequences are SQVTM and ANQGSEA. The CDR3 sequence is 12 residues long. CDR3 DNA: TGCAGCGTTGGATTGGGGGACACTGAAGCTTTCTTT. Its translation: CSVGLGDTEAFF.

The chain uses TRBV7-9 and TRBJ2-7; D may match TRBD1 or TRBD2 (5 bases each). This CDR3 comprises 17 residues. In germline, CDR1 is SEHNR, CDR2 FQNEAQ (reference sequence). V was trimmed by 1 base and J by 4 bases, leaving 20 bases between them. The CDR3 here is CASSLVGLGPTPYEQYF. For the CDR3, the DNA is TGTGCCAGCAGCTTAGTTGGGCTGGGACCGACCCCATACGAGCAGTACTTC.

The sample holds one count of this clonotype. This could be a read error, since a much larger clone is one nucleotide away. The rearrangement uses TRBV10-3 and TRBJ1-1; 9 bases are a match to TRBD1. Looked up from germline, CDR1 is ENHRY and CDR2 is SYGVKD. Unmatched junction bases numbered 8, after V lost 11 bases and J lost 4 bases. The CDR3 totals 13 residues. The CDR3 nucleotides are TGTGCCGTCACCATGACAGGGGGCACTGAAGCTTTCTTT. As protein: CAVTMTGGTEAFF.

The table lists this clonotype with many counts. This sequence joins TRBV7-9 and TRBJ1-1, with 7 bases aligning to TRBD1. Unmatched junction bases numbered 6, after V lost 3 bases and J lost 2 bases. The CDR3 is 15 amino acids. Germline CDR1 and CDR2: SEHNR and FQNEAQ (reference sequence). Written as DNA, the CDR3 is TGTGCCAGCAGCTTTCTGACAGGGATTAACACTGAAGCTTTCTTT. Translation gives CASSFLTGINTEAFF.

A remark on this clonotype: This could be a read error, since a much larger clone is one nucleotide away. The V call is TRBV9, the J call TRBJ1-4; no reliable D call. Germline CDR1 and CDR2: SGDLS and YYNGEE. CDR3 size: 15 residues. CDR3 region: CASSVKGATNEKLLF. The CDR3 nucleotides read TGTGCCAGCAGCGTTAAGGGAGCAACTAATGAAAAACTGCTTTTT.

This rearrangement joins TRBV29-1 to TRBJ2-2; D assignment may be TRBD1 or TRBD2 (5 bases each). Germline lookup yields CDR1 SQVTM and CDR2 ANQGSEA. CDR3 length: 13 amino acids. The ends were cut back, 4 bases at V and 0 bases at J, with 6 bases in the middle. This CDR3 reads CSVGGTNTGELFF. The CDR3 DNA sequence: TGCAGCGTTGGGGGGACGAACACCGGGGAGCTGTTTTTT.

CDR3 region: CASSLDREESSPLHF. The CDR3 DNA reads TGTGCCAGCAGCTTGGACAGGGAGGAAAGTTCACCCCTCCACTTT. The chain couples TRBV11-2 to TRBJ1-6, with TRBD1 matching over 8 bases. Germline values: CDR1 SGHAT, CDR2 FQNNGV. The junction had 7 bases not matched to a gene; V was cut back by 3 bases and J by 9 bases. The CDR3 is 15 residues long.

This clonotype was detected many times. This chain links TRBV2 with TRBJ2-7; D is unclear. The V end was cut by 7 bases, the J end by 1 base, with 5 bases between. This CDR3 has 11 amino acids. CDR1 and CDR2 (germline): SNHLY, FYNNEI. The CDR3 protein is CASKRSYEQYF. The CDR3 DNA follows: TGTGCCAGCAAACGTTCCTACGAGCAGTACTTC.

As regards this clonotype: A single base separates this from a much larger clone, so it may be a read error. The chain joins TRBV20-1 to TRBJ1-1, with D hard to call. From germline, CDR1 is DFQATT and CDR2 SNEGSKA (reference sequence). The germline V and J ends were trimmed by 7 bases and 6 bases, with 12 bases remaining between them. The CDR3 has 11 residues. CDR3 sequence reads: CSVTQEPEAFF. The CDR3 DNA sequence: TGCAGTGTTACCCAGGAGCCTGAAGCTTTCTTT.

The rearrangement links TRBV14 to TRBJ1-2; D gene uncertain. Per germline, CDR1 SGHDN and CDR2 FVKESK. Trimming took off 2 bases at V and 14 bases at J, with 3 bases between the two ends. The CDR3 extends over 8 amino acids. The CDR3 coding sequence is TGTGCCAGCAGCCAAAGGACCTTC. Translated, it gives CASSQRTF. The full variable domain, in which reference TRBV14 and TRBJ1-2 provide the parts outside the CDR3, is EAGVTQFPSHSVIEKGQTVTLRCDPISGHDNLYWYRRVMGKEIKFLLHFVKESKQDESGMPNNRFLAERTGGTYSTLKVQPAELEDSGVYFCASSQRTFGSGTRLTVV.

This clonotype was seen a few times. This rearrangement joins TRBV7-6 to TRBJ1-1; 7 bases fit TRBD1. V dropped 5 bases and J dropped 5; count of bases not matched to a gene: 11. Germline assignment: CDR1 SGHVS and CDR2 FNYEAQ. The CDR3 totals 15 residues. For the CDR3, the DNA is TGTGCCAGCAGCCGAAAGGGACAGACTGGGACTGAAGCTTTCTTT. Residues: CASSRKGQTGTEAFF.

The rearrangement joins TRBV20-1 to TRBJ2-5; D gene uncertain. Trimming cost V 0 bases and J 2 bases, with 10 bases left between them. CDR3 size: 14 residues. Germline CDR1 DFQATT, CDR2 SNEGSKA (reference sequence). The CDR3: CSARDLGLQETQYF. CDR3 coding DNA: TGCAGTGCTAGAGATCTAGGCCTACAAGAGACCCAGTACTTC.

This chain joins TRBV7-2 and TRBJ2-5, with 10 bases lining up with TRBD2. This CDR3 is built from 15 residues. The germline CDR1 and CDR2 sequences are SGHTA and FQGNSA. V lost 6 bases and J lost 0; bases outside the gene matches: 4. The CDR3, as DNA: TGTGCCAGCAGACGTAGCGGGAGGTACCAAGAGACCCAGTACTTC. This codes for CASRRSGRYQETQYF.

This clonotype was counted between two and nine times. One junction end does not reproduce the germline sequence, and a read error may be involved. V usage is TRBV10-3 and J usage is TRBJ1-1, with 9 nucleotides matching TRBD1. Per the germline V gene, CDR1 is ENHRY and CDR2 is SYGVKD. The CDR3 totals 15 residues. CDR3 in amino acids: CASSLPQGADTEAFF. For the CDR3, the DNA is TGTGCCAGCAGTTTACCACAGGGGGCGGACACTGAAGCTTTCTTT.

Notes on this clonotype: A much bigger clone sits one base away, suggesting this may be a read error. This sequence joins TRBV15 and TRBJ1-2; the D gene is possibly TRBD1 (6 bases). Germline CDR1 and CDR2: LNHNV and YYDKDF (reference sequence). The CDR3 is 14 residues long. For the CDR3, the DNA is TGTGCCGCCAGCAGAGATCGGACAGCCTATGGCTACACCTTC. As protein: CAASRDRTAYGYTF. Full variable domain (outside the CDR3, taken from reference TRBV15 and TRBJ1-2): DAMVIQNPRYQVTQFGKPVTLSCSQTLNHNVMYWYQQKSSQAPKLLFHYYDKDFNNEADTPDNFQSRRPNTSFCFLDIRSPGLGDTAMYLCAASRDRTAYGYTFGSGTRLTVV.

This clonotype has a single count. This chain joins TRBV24-1 and TRBJ1-5; tentatively, D is TRBD1 (5 bases). V lost 12 bases, J lost 0 bases, and 17 bases lay in between. The germline V gene has CDR1 KGHDR and CDR2 SFDVKD. The CDR3 totals 15 residues. This CDR3 reads CAWSVEGTSNQPQHF. The CDR3, as DNA: TGTGCCTGGAGTGTCGAGGGGACTAGCAATCAGCCCCAGCATTTT.